Listed below are T cell receptor beta chains from one sample, sequenced in a study of cytomegalovirus exposure and HLA in healthy donors. Sequencing was performed with immunoSEQ multiplex PCR; in TCRdb, only in-frame clones are kept and a portion is missing. This sample has more than 95,000 clones, with around 83% found just once. The specimen sequenced was PBMCs. The receptors shown here come from a woman aged 18-29 years in good health and CMV-seropositive. CDR3s include the opening cysteine and the closing phenylalanine or tryptophan. The D gene is left open where the match is weak. Clone size is not always given. Where it is, it says once, few, many or a class for expanded clones.

j_call,clone_size,v_call,d_call,cdr3_nt,cdr3_aa
TRBJ2-3,once,TRBV13,TRBD1,TGTGCCAGCAGCTTACAAGGGGGCGCGACCAACACAGATACGCAGTATTTT,CASSLQGGATNTDTQYF
TRBJ1-2,few,TRBV6-5,TRBD1,TGTGCCAGCAGCCCGAAACAGGGGTACGGCTACACCTTC,CASSPKQGYGYTF
TRBJ1-4,.,TRBV18,.,TGTGCCAGCTCACCAGGGGCCGGAGTTACGGCAAAACTGTTTTTT,CASSPGAGVTAKLFF
TRBJ1-1,.,TRBV7-6,TRBD1,TGTGCCAGCAGCACCGGACAGGTGAACACTGAAGCTTTCTTT,CASSTGQVNTEAFF
TRBJ1-4,.,TRBV7-9,TRBD1,TGTGCCAGCAGCTTCACAGGGGGGTTAGTAGAAAAACTGTTTTTT,CASSFTGGLVEKLFF
TRBJ1-5,.,TRBV6-6,.,TGTGCCAGCAGCGATTTAACCGGACAAAACCAGCCCCAGCATTTT,CASSDLTGQNQPQHF
TRBJ2-1,.,TRBV15,TRBD2,TGTGCCACCAGAACTAGCGGCCCTAGCTCCTACAATGAGCAGTTCTTC,CATRTSGPSSYNEQFF
TRBJ2-5,.,TRBV2,TRBD2,TGTGCCAGCCGGAGGTTAGCGGGGTCGGAGACCCAGTACTTC,CASRRLAGSETQYF
TRBJ1-2,once,TRBV15,TRBD1,TGTGCCACCAGCAGGACGACAGGGGGCCGGGGCTACACCTTC,CATSRTTGGRGYTF
TRBJ1-6,few,TRBV5-1,TRBD1,TGCGCCAGCTCTATAGGGACAGTACCAAATTCACCCCTCCACTTT,CASSIGTVPNSPLHF
TRBJ2-3,.,TRBV14,.,TGTGCCAGCAGATACCGGGACTTCACAGATACGCAGTATTTT,CASRYRDFTDTQYF
TRBJ1-2,.,TRBV5-1,.,TGCGCCAGCAGCTCTGACGGACAGTTTGGCTACACCTTC,CASSSDGQFGYTF
TRBJ1-6,.,TRBV7-7,.,TGTGCTAGCAGCTCCCGAGCAAATTCACCCCTCCACTTT,CASSSRANSPLHF
TRBJ2-3,.,TRBV5-8,TRBD2,TGTGCCAGCAGCTTGGCGACTAGCGGGGGGTACACAGATACGCAGTATTTT,CASSLATSGGYTDTQYF
TRBJ2-3,.,TRBV5-6,TRBD2,TGTGCCAGCAGAAGGGGGACTAGCGGGAGAAATACGCAGTATTTT,CASRRGTSGRNTQYF
TRBJ2-7,.,TRBV7-8,.,TGTGCCAGCACGGGGGTCCCCTACGAGCAGTACTTC,CASTGVPYEQYF
TRBJ2-6,many,TRBV14,TRBD2,TGTGCCAGCAGCCAAGCATTGGGGGGGGGTGCTGGGGCCAACGTCCTGACTTTC,CASSQALGGGAGANVLTF
TRBJ1-1,.,TRBV7-9,.,TGTGCCAGCCCGGTCGAGAATATGAACACTGAAGCTTTCTTT,CASPVENMNTEAFF
TRBJ2-7,.,TRBV11-2,.,TGTGCCAGCAGCTTAGAGGTGAGCGGACGCTCAGTCTACGAGCAGTACTTC,CASSLEVSGRSVYEQYF
TRBJ2-3,.,TRBV29-1,.,TGCAGCGTTGAAGGGGAGAGGCTAGCGTCGGGAGATACGCAGTATTTT,CSVEGERLASGDTQYF
TRBJ2-7,.,TRBV28,.,TGTGCCAGCAGTTATACCTACGAGCAGTACTTC,CASSYTYEQYF
TRBJ2-3,once,TRBV5-6,.,TGTGCCAGCAGCCTGGAGGGGCGCGGCACAGATACGCAGTATTTT,CASSLEGRGTDTQYF
TRBJ2-1,.,TRBV6-4,.,TGTGCCAGCTCGACAGGAATCCTCAATGAGCAGTTCTTC,CASSTGILNEQFF
TRBJ1-1,.,TRBV7-9,.,TGTGCCAGCAGCTTTTTCCTAGACAGGAACACTGAAGCTTTCTTT,CASSFFLDRNTEAFF
TRBJ1-2,.,TRBV5-5,.,TGTGCCAGCAGCTTGGCCCCCGGCAGGGTGAGTGGCTACACCTTC,CASSLAPGRVSGYTF
TRBJ2-1,.,TRBV7-3,TRBD2,TGTGCCAGCAGCTTAACCGTCGGAGGGACTAGCGGGCCATTGAATGGCAATGAGCAGTTCTTC,CASSLTVGGTSGPLNGNEQFF
TRBJ1-5,few,TRBV28,.,TGTGCCAGCAGTTTTTTGGAGGGCCATCAGCCCCAGCATTTT,CASSFLEGHQPQHF
TRBJ2-7,.,TRBV27,.,TGTGCCAGCAGCTTCAGGCGCTCCTACGAGCAGTACTTC,CASSFRRSYEQYF
TRBJ2-7,.,TRBV5-1,TRBD2,TGCGCCAGCAGCTTATCAGCGGGGCCCTGGGGGGAGGAGCAGTACTTC,CASSLSAGPWGEEQYF
TRBJ2-3,.,TRBV11-3,TRBD1,TGTGCCAGCAGATCCCTAACAGGGGCGCGGAGCACAGATACGCAGTATTTT,CASRSLTGARSTDTQYF
TRBJ2-1,.,TRBV29-1,.,TGCAGCGTTGAGCCCGGGAATGAGCAGTTCTTC,CSVEPGNEQFF
TRBJ2-7,.,TRBV27,TRBD2,TGTGCCAGCAGTCTAAAGGGGACTAGCGGACCAAGCTCCTACGAGCAGTACTTC,CASSLKGTSGPSSYEQYF
TRBJ2-1,.,TRBV10-1,TRBD2,TGCGCCAGCAAAGGCGGGAGCTACAATGAGCAGTTCTTC,CASKGGSYNEQFF
TRBJ2-2,.,TRBV7-9,.,TGTGCCAGCAGCGGGTGGGTTAGCGGAAACACCGGGGAGCTGTTTTTT,CASSGWVSGNTGELFF
TRBJ1-5,.,TRBV12-5,TRBD1,TGTGCTAGTGGCGGGGACAGGGGGGTAGGTCAGCCCCAGCATTTT,CASGGDRGVGQPQHF
TRBJ2-1,.,TRBV18,TRBD1,TGTGCCAGCTCAACGCAGGGGGTGGACAATGAGCAGTTCTTC,CASSTQGVDNEQFF
TRBJ2-3,.,TRBV28,TRBD1,TGTGCCAGCAGTGGACAGGTACTCGTAACAGATACGCAGTATTTT,CASSGQVLVTDTQYF
TRBJ1-2,few,TRBV5-4,TRBD1,TGTGCCAGCAGCTTGGGGATGACAGGGGCTCGTGGCTACACCTTC,CASSLGMTGARGYTF
TRBJ2-3,.,TRBV6-5,.,TGTGCCAGCAGTTCCCCCCCGGGGGATACGCAGTATTTT,CASSSPPGDTQYF
TRBJ2-5,.,TRBV10-3,.,TGTGCCATCAGTGAGTCGACTGGACTCCCAGAGACCCAGTACTTC,CAISESTGLPETQYF
TRBJ1-4,.,TRBV2,TRBD1,TGTGCCAACAGTGGGGGGGCCCGGGACAGGGGAAAACTGTTTTTT,CANSGGARDRGKLFF
TRBJ1-3,.,TRBV5-8,.,TGTGCCAGCAGCCTTTCAGGCCCGGGAAACACCATATATTTT,CASSLSGPGNTIYF
TRBJ2-5,.,TRBV4-1,.,TGCGCCAGCAGCGACGCGGGAGAGACCCAGTACTTC,CASSDAGETQYF
TRBJ1-6,.,TRBV27,TRBD1,TGTGCCAGCAGTATAACGACAGGGATCGATTCACCCCTCCACTTT,CASSITTGIDSPLHF
TRBJ2-7,once,TRBV5-6,TRBD2,TGTGCCAGCAGCCCGGCGGGGGAAGAGCAGTACTTC,CASSPAGEEQYF
TRBJ2-3,.,TRBV7-3,TRBD1,TGTGCCAGCAGCTTTAGGACAGGGGGATTAGATACGCAGTATTTT,CASSFRTGGLDTQYF
TRBJ2-7,.,TRBV5-1,TRBD2,TGCGCCAGCAGCGGGGGACTAGCGGGAAATTACGAGCAGTACTTC,CASSGGLAGNYEQYF
TRBJ1-1,.,TRBV19,.,TGTGCCAGTAGTATGGCCATCATGAACACTGAAGCTTTCTTT,CASSMAIMNTEAFF